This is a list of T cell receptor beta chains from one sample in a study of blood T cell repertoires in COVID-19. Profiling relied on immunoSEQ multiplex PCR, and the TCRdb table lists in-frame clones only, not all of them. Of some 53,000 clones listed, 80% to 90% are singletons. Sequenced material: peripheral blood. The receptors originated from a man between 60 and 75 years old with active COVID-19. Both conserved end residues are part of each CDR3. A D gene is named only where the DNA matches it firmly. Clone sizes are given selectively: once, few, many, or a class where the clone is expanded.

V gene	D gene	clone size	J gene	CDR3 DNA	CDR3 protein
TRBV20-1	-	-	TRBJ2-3	TGCAGTGCTAGTCCTGGAGATACAGATACGCAGTATTTT	CSASPGDTDTQYF
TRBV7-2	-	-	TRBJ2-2	TGTGCCAGCAGCGTAGACCCCGCGGGGGAGCTGTTTTTT	CASSVDPAGELFF
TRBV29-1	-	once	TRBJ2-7	TGCAGCGCTGCAACGACAGCACCATCGAGGGAGCAGTACTTC	CSAATTAPSREQYF
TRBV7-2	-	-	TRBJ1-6	TGTGCCAGCAGCTTAGCCCAGGCAACACCCCTCCACTTT	CASSLAQATPLHF
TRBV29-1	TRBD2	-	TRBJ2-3	TGCAGCGTTGACGCTAGCGGTTCCACAGATACGCAGTATTTT	CSVDASGSTDTQYF
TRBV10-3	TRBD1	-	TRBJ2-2	TGTGCCATCCACGCCGGGACAGGGACCACCGGGGAGCTGTTTTTT	CAIHAGTGTTGELFF
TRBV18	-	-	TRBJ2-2	TGTGCCAGCTCACCATACCGGGGCGGGACCACCGGGGAGCTGTTTTTT	CASSPYRGGTTGELFF
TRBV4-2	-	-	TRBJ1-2	TGTGCCAGCAGCCAAGTTTCCGGGATGCACTATGGCTACACCTTC	CASSQVSGMHYGYTF
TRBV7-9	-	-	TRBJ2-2	TGTGCCAGCAGTTGGGAGATTCTGGTGGGCAGCAACACCGGGGAGCTGTTTTTT	CASSWEILVGSNTGELFF
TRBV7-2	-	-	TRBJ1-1	TGTGCCAGCAGCTTAGCGGGCCCCCCCCTGAACACTGAAGCTTTCTTT	CASSLAGPPLNTEAFF
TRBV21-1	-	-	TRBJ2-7	TGTGCCAGCAGACCGGACAGGGAAGTCGAGCAGTACTTC	CASRPDREVEQYF
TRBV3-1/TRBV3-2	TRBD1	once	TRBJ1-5	TGTGCCAGCAGCCAACAGGCAGGGGGCCAGCCCCAGCATTTT	CASSQQAGGQPQHF
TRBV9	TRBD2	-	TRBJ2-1	TGTGCCAGCAGTAACGGATTGGGGGAGGGAGTAAACAATGAGCAGTTCTTC	CASSNGLGEGVNNEQFF
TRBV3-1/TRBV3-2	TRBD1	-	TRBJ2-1	TGTGCCAGCAGCCTGGACAGGGTTTCCTACAATGAGCAGTTCTTC	CASSLDRVSYNEQFF
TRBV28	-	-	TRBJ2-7	TGTGCCAGCAGTTTAACAGGGTACGAGCAGTACTTC	CASSLTGYEQYF
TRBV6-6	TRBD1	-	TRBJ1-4	TGTGCCAGCAGTCGACGGACAGGGGGGCCTCGGGGGGCTAATGAAAAACTGTTTTTT	CASSRRTGGPRGANEKLFF
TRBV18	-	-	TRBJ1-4	TGTACCAGCTCACCACCCGGGGATAGTGAAAAACTGTTTTTT	CTSSPPGDSEKLFF
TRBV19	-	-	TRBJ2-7	TGTGCCAGTAGTATAGCGGGGAGTAGCTACGAGCAGTACTTC	CASSIAGSSYEQYF
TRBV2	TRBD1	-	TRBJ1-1	TGTGCCAGCAGAAGACAGGGGAACACTGAAGCTTTCTTT	CASRRQGNTEAFF
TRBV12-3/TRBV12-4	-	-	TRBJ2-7	TGTGCCAGCAGTCTTTACTACGAGCAGTACTTC	CASSLYYEQYF